Following are 24 T cell receptor beta chains from one sample sequenced in a study of T cells in Graves' hyperthyroidism and ophthalmopathy. TCR beta CDR3 regions were amplified from RNA. The study used the HTBI primer set for a first-round RT-PCR of the TCR CDR3. TCRdb re-analysed the multiplex PCR reads in MiXCR, keeping a single row per CDR3 protein. The sample lists about 640,000 distinct CDR3 sequences, 45% occurring once. The sample taken for sequencing was peripheral blood or thyroid tissue (not recorded which). These receptors all stem from an adult man with Graves' disease, either hyperthyroidism or ophthalmopathy (not recorded which).

V gene TRBV6-6 combines with J gene TRBJ2-7, with D tentatively TRBD2 (7 bases). This CDR3 is built from 14 residues. CDR1 and CDR2 from the germline V gene are MNHNY and SVGAGI (reference sequence). V shed 7 bases and J shed 3 bases, with 16 bases lying between them. The CDR3 bases are TGTGCCAGCAAGGGGGGGCAGGGGCTCTACGAGCAGTACTTC. It translates to CASKGGQGLYEQYF.

The chain combines TRBV15 with TRBJ1-1; no reliable D call. The V end lost 3 bases, the J end lost 0 bases, and 8 bases lay between the germline ends. CDR3 length equals 14 residues. Germline CDR1 is LNHNV and CDR2 is YYDKDF (reference sequence). CDR3 DNA sequence: TGTGCCACCAGCAGCTTGGTATTGAACACTGAAGCTTTCTTT. Protein product: CATSSLVLNTEAFF. The complete variable domain, with remaining parts taken from reference TRBV15 and TRBJ1-1, reads DAMVIQNPRYQVTQFGKPVTLSCSQTLNHNVMYWYQQKSSQAPKLLFHYYDKDFNNEADTPDNFQSRRPNTSFCFLDIRSPGLGDTAMYLCATSSLVLNTEAFFGQGTRLTVV.

The chain couples TRBV7-4 to TRBJ1-6; weak D call: TRBD1 (6 bases). Germline lookup yields CDR1 SGHVT and CDR2 SQSDAQ. Trimming removed 10 bases at V and 10 bases at J, with 8 bases between. The CDR3 sequence is 10 residues long. Here the CDR3 DNA reads TGTGCCAAACAGGGCTCACCCCTCCACTTT. It codes for CAKQGSPLHF.

The chain employs TRBV6-1 and TRBJ1-1; D gene uncertain. CDR3 size: 12 residues. V gave up 8 bases and J gave up 4 bases, with 11 bases separating them. The V gene's germline CDR1 is MNHNS and CDR2 SASEGT. The DNA of the CDR3 is TGTGCCAGCCGGCCGGAGGGCACTGAAGCTTTCTTT. Protein product: CASRPEGTEAFF.

This sequence joins TRBV7-9 and TRBJ1-2, with 9 bases fitting TRBD1. The CDR3 consists of 13 residues. Germline V lookup: CDR1 SEHNR, CDR2 FQNEAQ (reference sequence). The V and J ends lost 6 bases and 9 bases, in that order; junction bases with no gene match: 8. CDR3 DNA sequence: TGTGCCAGCAGTTACAGGACAGGGGCCAGCTACACCTTC. Protein: CASSYRTGASYTF.

This clonotype was seen many times. V and J are TRBV15 and TRBJ1-5, with D maybe TRBD1 (6 bases). V was shortened by 0 bases and J by 4 bases, with 10 bases between the two germline ends. CDR1 is LNHNV, CDR2 YYDKDF, per germline (reference sequence). CDR3 length: 15 amino acids. CDR3 region: CATSRDRGRNQPQHF. The CDR3 nucleotides read TGTGCCACCAGCAGAGATCGGGGGCGGAATCAGCCCCAGCATTTT.

The rearrangement joins TRBV10-3 to TRBJ2-7; a possible D gene is TRBD1 (5 bases). The V end was cut by 0 bases, the J end by 9 bases, with 9 bases between. The V gene's germline CDR1 is ENHRY and CDR2 SYGVKD. The CDR3 has 12 residues. This CDR3 reads CAISESTARQYF. CDR3 DNA: TGTGCCATCAGTGAGTCGACAGCTAGGCAGTACTTC.

This clonotype was seen at least ten times. The J gene is TRBJ1-2, the V gene TRBV9; perhaps TRBD1 as D (5 bases). V was trimmed by 4 bases and J by 8 bases, leaving 15 bases between them. Looked up from germline, CDR1 is SGDLS and CDR2 is YYNGEE. This CDR3 is built from 13 residues. Here the CDR3 DNA reads TGTGCCAGCAGCCCCTGGGGGGGTCGGGGCTACACCTTC. Encoded protein: CASSPWGGRGYTF. The full variable domain, rest sourced from reference TRBV9 and TRBJ1-2, is DSGVTQTPKHLITATGQRVTLRCSPRSGDLSVYWYQQSLDQGLQFLIQYYNGEERAKGNILERFSAQQFPDLHSELNLSSLELGDSALYFCASSPWGGRGYTFGSGTRLTVV.

The sample holds a few counts of this clonotype. The chain recombines TRBV5-1 with TRBJ1-1; TRBD1 is a possible D gene (5 bases). The CDR3 has 15 residues. V lost 5 bases and J 6 bases, leaving 20 bases between the germline ends. Germline-derived CDR1 and CDR2 are SGHRS and YFSETQ. The CDR3 DNA is TGCGCCAGCAGACGAGTAGAAGGGGCCGTCCCTGAAGCTTTCTTT. This codes for CASRRVEGAVPEAFF.

This clonotype was counted at least ten times. V and J are TRBV2 and TRBJ2-7; no clear D. The length of the CDR3 is 12 residues. V shed 7 bases and J shed 3 bases, with 10 bases lying between them. Germline V gene data show CDR1 as SNHLY and CDR2 as FYNNEI. The DNA of the CDR3 is TGTGCCAGCATGTGGGGTTTCTACGAGCAGTACTTC. Amino acids: CASMWGFYEQYF.

The genes are TRBV7-9 and TRBJ2-7; possibly TRBD2 for D (6 bases). V gave up 5 bases and J gave up 6 bases, with 14 bases separating them. The CDR3 is 13 residues long. The V gene's germline CDR1 is SEHNR and CDR2 FQNEAQ (reference sequence). The chain's CDR3 is CASSPPGLLEQYF. The CDR3 nucleotides read TGTGCCAGCAGCCCCCCGGGACTTCTCGAGCAGTACTTC. Together with reference TRBV7-9 and TRBJ2-7, the CDR3 gives the full variable domain: DTGVSQNPRHKITKRGQNVTFRCDPISEHNRLYWYRQTLGQGPEFLTYFQNEAQLEKSRLLSDRFSAERPKGSFSTLEIQRTEQGDSAMYLCASSPPGLLEQYFGPGTRLTVT.

A few counts support this clonotype. The chain is built from TRBV6-5 and TRBJ2-5; no reliable D call. CDR3 length equals 16 residues. V lost 2 bases and J lost 1, with 14 bases in between. Germline V CDR1 and CDR2: MNHEY, SVGAGI. The CDR3 DNA reads TGTGCCAGCAGTTACCAGATGGGATCTGGCCAAGAGACCCAGTACTTC. It yields the protein CASSYQMGSGQETQYF.

The genes are TRBV12-3 or TRBV12-4 and TRBJ1-5; a possible D gene is TRBD1 (5 bases). Trimming stripped 6 bases from V and 2 bases from J, with 14 bases between. The CDR3 runs to 15 residues. CDR3 in amino acids: CASSQGRNGNQPQHF. As DNA, the CDR3 is TGTGCCAGCAGCCAGGGCCGGAACGGCAATCAGCCCCAGCATTTT.

This clonotype has just a few counts. The chain joins TRBV29-1 to TRBJ2-7; TRBD2 aligns across 11 bases. The V and J ends lost 7 bases and 6 bases, in that order; junction bases with no gene match: 8. CDR3 length: 13 amino acids. CDR1 and CDR2 from the germline V gene are SQVTM and ANQGSEA. The CDR3 DNA sequence: TGCAGCGCAAAACTAGCGGGGGAGGGCGAGCAGTACTTC. Translated, it gives CSAKLAGEGEQYF.

A few counts support this clonotype. The J gene is TRBJ1-1, the V gene TRBV9, with D maybe TRBD1 (5 bases). The CDR3 sequence is 14 residues long. The V gene's germline CDR1 is SGDLS and CDR2 YYNGEE. Trimming pared 6 bases from V and 0 bases from J, leaving 12 bases between. The CDR3 coding sequence is TGTGCCAGCACCCTAGGGGCTTTGAACACTGAAGCTTTCTTT. It specifies CASTLGALNTEAFF.

This clonotype was seen once. A much larger clone differs by one base, so this may be a read error. This chain links TRBV2 with TRBJ1-2, with D maybe TRBD1 (5 bases). Germline loops: CDR1 SNHLY, CDR2 FYNNEI. This CDR3 is built from 14 residues. Trimming shortened V by 3 bases and J by 7 bases, and 15 bases separated the two germline ends. The CDR3 here is CASSDGGDTFGYTF. The CDR3 DNA is TGTGCCAGCAGTGATGGGGGGGATACCTTTGGCTACACCTTC.

V and J are TRBV7-9 and TRBJ1-1; 8 nucleotides align to TRBD1. CDR1 is SEHNR and CDR2 is FQNEAQ in the germline V gene (reference sequence). CDR3 length: 14 residues. The junction had 4 bases not matched to a gene; V was cut back by 1 base and J by 6 bases. The CDR3 DNA reads TGTGCCAGCAGCTTAGTGACAGGGGTCGCTGAAGCTTTCTTT. Translation: CASSLVTGVAEAFF.

A word on this clonotype: One end of the junction varies from germline; a read error may be responsible. The rearrangement uses TRBV6-5 and TRBJ2-6; possibly TRBD1 or TRBD2 for D (5 bases each). Per the germline V gene, CDR1 is MNHEY and CDR2 is SVGAGI. CDR3 length: 17 amino acids. Here the CDR3 DNA reads TGTGCCAGCAGTTACGAGGCAGGGAGAATCGGGGCCAACGGCCTGACTTTC. This translates into CASSYEAGRIGANGLTF.

J is TRBJ2-2 and V is TRBV11-2; D not resolved. The CDR3 is 13 amino acids. Germline values: CDR1 SGHAT, CDR2 FQNNGV. V lost 6 bases and J 0 bases, leaving 5 bases between the germline ends. The CDR3 region is CASRAANTGELFF. CDR3 coding DNA: TGTGCCAGCAGGGCCGCGAACACCGGGGAGCTGTTTTTT.

V usage is TRBV2 and J usage is TRBJ2-7; D unclear. The CDR3 has 15 residues. The germline CDR1 and CDR2 sequences are SNHLY and FYNNEI. The ends were cut back, 5 bases at V and 3 bases at J, with 17 bases in the middle. Here the CDR3 reads CASSLNLGIGYEQYF. Here the CDR3 DNA reads TGTGCCAGCAGTTTAAATTTGGGAATAGGCTACGAGCAGTACTTC.

V is TRBV2 and J is TRBJ1-3; D gene ambiguous. Germline V gene sequence: CDR1 SNHLY, CDR2 FYNNEI. Trimming removed 6 bases from V and 0 bases from J, with 15 bases in between. There are 16 residues in the CDR3. The DNA for the CDR3 is TGTGCCAGCAGCCCTGCGGCGTCCAGCTCTGGAAACACCATATATTTT. This encodes CASSPAASSSGNTIYF.

With regard to this clonotype: This could be a read error, since a much larger clone is one nucleotide away. J is TRBJ2-1 and V is TRBV7-2, with 10 bases aligning to TRBD2. Germline assignment: CDR1 SGHTA and CDR2 FQGNSA. There are 14 residues in the CDR3. Germline trimming cut 5 bases from V and 10 bases from J; bases unmatched to any gene: 8. The CDR3 reads CASSASGRAGEQFF. In DNA form, the CDR3 reads TGTGCCAGCAGCGCCAGCGGGAGGGCCGGCGAGCAGTTCTTC.

With regard to this clonotype: The conserved phenylalanine or tryptophan normally closing the CDR3 is absent here, so this likely arose from a read error. Because the CDR3's place on the DNA is in doubt, the DNA is left out and the CDR3 is given as listed by TCRdb. The rearrangement links TRBV2 to TRBJ1-4; no DNA check was done on the table's D call, TRBD1. The CDR3 extends over 10 residues, inclusive of both ends. Per germline, CDR1 SNHLY and CDR2 FYNNEI. The CDR3 protein is CASSEQGISY.

CDR3 residues: CASSEAGEVGEKLFF. In nucleotides, the CDR3 is TGTGCCAGCAGTGAAGCAGGGGAAGTTGGTGAAAAACTGTTTTTT. This chain links TRBV2 with TRBJ1-4; D is perhaps TRBD1 (5 bases). Germline V gene lookup returns CDR1 SNHLY and CDR2 FYNNEI. The CDR3 is 15 residues long. V was shortened by 0 bases and J by 7 bases, with 12 bases between the two germline ends.